This is a list of T cell receptor beta chains from one sample in a study of blood T cell repertoires in COVID-19. The data were produced by immunoSEQ multiplex PCR, yet TCRdb's version contains in-frame clones alone and is incomplete. Of roughly 180,000 clones listed, about four fifths are singletons. Source material: PBMCs or T cells enriched from blood (not recorded which). The receptors were sampled from a woman in her forties or fifties in a cohort exposed to, infected with or recovered from COVID-19 (not recorded which). Both conserved end residues are part of each CDR3. Fields, in order: CDR3 protein, CDR3 DNA, clone size, V gene, J gene, D gene. D genes are given only for firm matches. Size tells how often a clone was seen (once, few, many) or the class of an expanded clone, and some rows leave it out.

CDR3: CASRRETGGLYGYTF
DNA: TGTGCCAGCCGCCGTGAAACAGGGGGACTCTATGGCTACACCTTC
size: .
V: TRBV27
J: TRBJ1-2
D: TRBD1

CDR3: CASSGDRSGYGYTF
DNA: TGCGCCAGCAGCGGGGACAGGTCTGGCTATGGCTACACCTTC
size: .
V: TRBV5-1
J: TRBJ1-2
D: TRBD1

CDR3: CASSLGRGGDYEQYF
DNA: TGTGCCAGCTCACTCGGACGGGGTGGGGACTACGAGCAGTACTTC
size: few
V: TRBV18
J: TRBJ2-7
D: .

CDR3: CASSQANWELFF
DNA: TGCGCCAGCAGCCAAGCGAACTGGGAGCTGTTTTTT
size: .
V: TRBV4-1
J: TRBJ2-2
D: .

CDR3: CASSPQQQSQGRNTEAFF
DNA: TGTGCCAGCTCACCACAACAACAAAGCCAGGGGAGGAACACTGAAGCTTTCTTT
size: few
V: TRBV18
J: TRBJ1-1
D: .

CDR3: CASSHDRGRKSYNSPLHF
DNA: TGTGCCAGCAGCCATGACAGGGGGCGAAAATCCTATAATTCACCCCTCCACTTT
size: .
V: TRBV11-3
J: TRBJ1-6
D: TRBD1

CDR3: CAIREEGSGANVLTF
DNA: TGTGCCATCAGGGAGGAGGGTTCTGGGGCCAACGTCCTGACTTTC
size: .
V: TRBV10-3
J: TRBJ2-6
D: .

CDR3: CASSFNRANYGYTF
DNA: TGTGCCAGCAGTTTTAACAGGGCGAACTATGGCTACACCTTC
size: .
V: TRBV28
J: TRBJ1-2
D: .

CDR3: CASSHRHGGRDETQYF
DNA: TGCGCCAGCAGTCATCGACACGGGGGTCGGGACGAGACCCAGTACTTC
size: .
V: TRBV23-1
J: TRBJ2-5
D: .

CDR3: CASGNLKASGSYNSPLHF
DNA: TGTGCCAGTGGGAACCTAAAGGCATCAGGGTCCTATAATTCACCCCTCCACTTT
size: .
V: TRBV19
J: TRBJ1-6
D: .

CDR3: CASSPLQYSGNTIYF
DNA: TGTGCCAGCAGCCCCTTACAGTACTCTGGAAACACCATATATTTT
size: .
V: TRBV7-8
J: TRBJ1-3
D: .

CDR3: CASSFIGQGDTEAFF
DNA: TGTGCCAGCAGCTTTATCGGACAGGGAGACACTGAAGCTTTCTTT
size: .
V: TRBV7-9
J: TRBJ1-1
D: TRBD1

CDR3: CASSLGAGFVTEAFF
DNA: TGTGCCAGCAGCTTAGGGGCAGGGTTCGTCACTGAAGCTTTCTTT
size: .
V: TRBV7-8
J: TRBJ1-1
D: .

CDR3: CASIPGFLRQQYF
DNA: TGTGCCAGCATTCCCGGGTTTCTACGACAGCAGTACTTC
size: .
V: TRBV27
J: TRBJ2-7
D: .

CDR3: CASSSGQNVPEAFF
DNA: TGTGCCAGCAGCTCAGGACAAAACGTGCCTGAAGCTTTCTTT
size: once
V: TRBV7-9
J: TRBJ1-1
D: .

CDR3: CASTQGQGYAYEQYF
DNA: TGTGCCAGCACCCAGGGACAGGGATACGCCTACGAGCAGTACTTC
size: once
V: TRBV7-2
J: TRBJ2-7
D: TRBD1

CDR3: CASSPPELVPNTGELFF
DNA: TGTGCCAGCAGCCCGCCAGAACTAGTTCCGAACACCGGGGAGCTGTTTTTT
size: few
V: TRBV7-9
J: TRBJ2-2
D: .

CDR3: CASSRGQGDGYTF
DNA: TGTGCCAGCAGCCGCGGACAGGGGGATGGCTACACCTTC
size: .
V: TRBV9
J: TRBJ1-2
D: TRBD1

CDR3: CASAHRDEQYF
DNA: TGTGCCAGCGCTCACAGGGACGAGCAGTACTTC
size: .
V: TRBV7-2
J: TRBJ2-7
D: .

CDR3: CASSLSATNEKLFF
DNA: TGCGCCAGCAGCTTGTCAGCAACTAATGAAAAACTGTTTTTT
size: once
V: TRBV5-1
J: TRBJ1-4
D: .

CDR3: CASSLYLQDTQYF
DNA: TGTGCCAGCAGTCTATACTTACAGGATACGCAGTATTTT
size: .
V: TRBV27
J: TRBJ2-3
D: .

CDR3: CASSQDTRETRTDTQYF
DNA: TGTGCCAGCAGCCAAGATACCCGGGAGACGCGAACAGATACGCAGTATTTT
size: few
V: TRBV3-1/TRBV3-2
J: TRBJ2-3
D: .

CDR3: CSVDGTGNYGYTF
DNA: TGCAGCGTTGACGGGACAGGGAACTATGGCTACACCTTC
size: once
V: TRBV29-1
J: TRBJ1-2
D: TRBD1

CDR3: CASSFGQGGEKLFF
DNA: TGTGCCAGCAGCTTCGGACAGGGGGGTGAAAAACTGTTTTTT
size: once
V: TRBV7-8
J: TRBJ1-4
D: TRBD1

CDR3: CASSQWGGGLALQETQYF
DNA: TGTGCCAGTAGCCAATGGGGTGGAGGATTGGCCCTCCAAGAGACCCAGTACTTC
size: .
V: TRBV19
J: TRBJ2-5
D: .

CDR3: CASSHGLAGAYNEQFF
DNA: TGCGCCAGCAGCCACGGACTAGCGGGGGCATACAATGAGCAGTTCTTC
size: .
V: TRBV4-1
J: TRBJ2-1
D: TRBD2

CDR3: CASSLTGDYEQYF
DNA: TGTGCCAGCAGCTTGACAGGAGACTACGAGCAGTACTTC
size: .
V: TRBV27
J: TRBJ2-7
D: .

CDR3: CASSLDRGTERAFF
DNA: TGCGCCAGCAGCTTGGATCGGGGGACGGAGCGAGCTTTCTTT
size: .
V: TRBV5-1
J: TRBJ1-1
D: .

CDR3: CASSFYGDWQNYEQYF
DNA: TGTGCCAGCAGCTTCTATGGGGACTGGCAGAACTACGAGCAGTACTTC
size: .
V: TRBV5-4
J: TRBJ2-7
D: .

CDR3: CAISSGTTNTGELFF
DNA: TGTGCCATCAGCTCCGGGACTACGAACACCGGGGAGCTGTTTTTT
size: once
V: TRBV10-3
J: TRBJ2-2
D: TRBD2

CDR3: CASSSPFRGLVAGELFF
DNA: TGTGCCAGTAGTAGCCCGTTTAGGGGACTAGTGGCCGGGGAGCTGTTTTTT
size: .
V: TRBV19
J: TRBJ2-2
D: TRBD2

CDR3: CASSSLTSYQETQYF
DNA: TGTGCCAGCAGCTCGTTGACTAGTTACCAAGAGACCCAGTACTTC
size: .
V: TRBV13
J: TRBJ2-5
D: .

CDR3: CASSPDSTGELFF
DNA: TGTGCCAGCTCACCGGACAGCACCGGGGAGCTGTTTTTT
size: once
V: TRBV18
J: TRBJ2-2
D: .

CDR3: CASSLPMGRSGNTIYF
DNA: TGTGCCAGCAGCCTCCCCATGGGGCGCTCTGGAAACACCATATATTTT
size: .
V: TRBV7-2
J: TRBJ1-3
D: .

CDR3: CASSLEGQLGNEQFF
DNA: TGTGCCAGCAGCTTAGAGGGACAGCTTGGGAATGAGCAGTTCTTC
size: .
V: TRBV11-2
J: TRBJ2-1
D: TRBD1

CDR3: CASSLDQGTYNEQFF
DNA: TGTGCCAGCAGCTTAGATCAGGGGACCTACAATGAGCAGTTCTTC
size: .
V: TRBV7-2
J: TRBJ2-1
D: .

CDR3: CASSPGVAKHNEQFF
DNA: TGTGCCAGCAGCCCGGGGGTAGCGAAACACAATGAGCAGTTCTTC
size: .
V: TRBV7-2
J: TRBJ2-1
D: .

CDR3: CASSRTGLYNEQYF
DNA: TGTGCCAGCAGTCGAACAGGGCTTTACAACGAGCAGTACTTC
size: .
V: TRBV14
J: TRBJ2-7
D: .